This TCR beta chain was recorded in a study of blood T cell repertoires in COVID-19. Across the study: The United States, Italy and Spain were the sources of the acute and convalescent COVID-19 samples.

Germline CDR1 MNHEY, CDR2 SVGAGI. Trimming removed 6 bases at V and 2 bases at J, with 10 bases between. This CDR3 is 13 amino acids long. Per the original data handling: The authors estimated nucleated cell counts from reference gene primer amplification. Repertoires were generated with immunoSEQ multiplex PCR, while TCRdb's copy carries only in-frame clones and drops some. That table furnishes V, J and clone size, whereas the DNA furnished D and trimming. This sample has some 150,000 clones, with about 85% found just once. The rearrangement joins TRBV6-5 to TRBJ1-2, with D possibly TRBD1 on 6 matching bases. Material: peripheral blood. The TCR sequence derives from a woman in her 70s with acute or convalescent COVID-19. The CDR3 sequence: CASRMDRNYGYTF. For the CDR3, the DNA is TGTGCCAGCAGGATGGACAGAAACTATGGCTACACCTTC.